The source of this T cell receptor beta chain is a study of blood T cell repertoires in COVID-19. As originally analysed: Amplified reference gene primers provided the basis for estimating nucleated cell counts. Generated by immunoSEQ multiplex PCR, the TCRdb table keeps only in-frame clones and is missing some. V, J and clone size were drawn from that table, and D and trimming were deduced from the DNA. The data hold about 40,000 clones, with around 83% observed a single time. The germline CDR1 and CDR2 sequences are LGHNA and YSLEER. The CDR3 runs 19 residues. V lost 0 bases and J 0 bases, leaving 19 bases between the germline ends.

Input material: peripheral blood. This clonotype was sampled from a man aged 45-65 years in a cohort sampled during active COVID-19. The chain combines TRBV4-3 with TRBJ2-3, with a weak D call TRBD1 (7 bases). CDR3 sequence reads: CASSQDRLRGTLSTDTQYF. The CDR3 DNA reads as TGCGCCAGCAGCCAAGACCGCCTCAGGGGGACTCTTAGCACAGATACGCAGTATTTT.